The 25 T cell receptor beta chains listed next were all sequenced from one sample in a study of T cells in Graves' hyperthyroidism and ophthalmopathy. The CDR3 regions of TCR beta were amplified from RNA transcripts. With the HTBI primer set, the TCR CDR3 went through a first round of RT-PCR. A single record per CDR3 protein comes from TCRdb applying MiXCR to the multiplex PCR reads. Of approximately 560,000 distinct CDR3 sequences listed, around 16% are singletons. Sample: blood. These receptors came from a woman younger than 45 with Graves' hyperthyroidism.

The table lists this clonotype with many counts. The V and J genes are TRBV7-2 and TRBJ2-7; D is possibly TRBD1 (6 bases). The CDR3 sequence is 14 residues long. Germline V gives CDR1 SGHTA, CDR2 FQGNSA. Trimming removed 3 bases from V and 6 bases from J, with 15 bases in between. The CDR3 DNA reads TGTGCCAGCAGCTTCGGGACCCACAGGGTCGAGCAGTACTTC. It codes for CASSFGTHRVEQYF.

This clonotype was observed at least ten times. This chain joins TRBV5-1 and TRBJ1-1, with D unclear. This CDR3 has 14 amino acids. The V end lost 0 bases, the J end lost 0 bases, and 6 bases lay between the germline ends. Germline V lookup: CDR1 SGHRS, CDR2 YFSETQ. CDR3 in DNA: TGCGCCAGCAGCTTGGCCAGTGTGAACACTGAAGCTTTCTTT. It codes for CASSLASVNTEAFF.

This clonotype was recorded at least ten times. The rearrangement links TRBV6-1 to TRBJ2-3; 9 bases line up with TRBD2. V lost 7 bases, J lost 4 bases, and 9 bases stayed unmatched. The CDR3 length is 15 residues. Germline loops: CDR1 MNHNS, CDR2 SASEGT. The CDR3 reads CASKLAGEASDTQYF. Written as DNA, the CDR3 is TGTGCCAGCAAGTTAGCGGGAGAGGCCTCAGATACGCAGTATTTT.

This clonotype was observed a few times. The chain employs TRBV5-4 and TRBJ2-5; D gene uncertain. Germline assignment: CDR1 SGHNT and CDR2 YYREEE (reference sequence). The germline V and J ends were trimmed by 0 bases and 6 bases, with 12 bases remaining between them. This CDR3 is 14 amino acids long. CDR3 amino acids: CASSLEGIAKTQYF. The CDR3 DNA is TGTGCCAGCAGCTTGGAAGGAATCGCGAAGACCCAGTACTTC.

The sample holds many counts of this clonotype. The rearrangement uses TRBV5-1 and TRBJ2-7, with D hard to call. Per the germline V gene, CDR1 is SGHRS and CDR2 is YFSETQ. This CDR3 has 14 residues. The germline V and J ends were trimmed by 1 base and 2 bases, with 10 bases remaining between them. CDR3 sequence (DNA): TGCGCCAGCAGCTTGTTATACGGAACCTACGAGCAGTACTTC. It translates to CASSLLYGTYEQYF.

There are many counts of this clonotype. The chain has TRBV20-1 and TRBJ2-2; D uncertain. CDR1 and CDR2 from the germline V gene are DFQATT and SNEGSKA (reference sequence). Trimming took off 6 bases at V and 4 bases at J, with 9 bases between the two ends. The CDR3 covers 12 residues. The CDR3 DNA reads as TGCAGTGCGAGTCAAAGCACCGGGGAGCTGTTTTTT. This codes for CSASQSTGELFF.

V usage is TRBV6-1 and J usage is TRBJ2-5, with D uncertain. V lost 5 bases and J 0 bases, leaving 7 bases between the germline ends. The V gene's germline CDR1 is MNHNS and CDR2 SASEGT. The CDR3 extends over 13 amino acids. This CDR3 reads CASSSTDQETQYF. The CDR3 coding sequence is TGTGCCAGCAGTTCTACCGACCAAGAGACCCAGTACTTC.

The chain links TRBV28 to TRBJ1-5; the match to TRBD1 covers 8 bases. This CDR3 region has 16 residues. CDR1 and CDR2 from the germline V gene are MDHEN and SYDVKM. V dropped 5 bases and J dropped 2; count of bases not matched to a gene: 8. CDR3 in DNA: TGTGCCAGCAGTACCCCAGGGGGCAAGGGCAATCAGCCCCAGCATTTT. Translated: CASSTPGGKGNQPQHF.

This clonotype was recorded many times. The rearrangement uses TRBV30 and TRBJ1-1, with D perhaps matching TRBD1 (5 bases). Trimming stripped 2 bases from V and 1 base from J, with 8 bases between. The CDR3 sequence is 13 residues long. Germline CDR1 and CDR2: GTSNPN and SVGIG (reference sequence). CDR3 in DNA: TGTGCCTGGAGTTCTGGGGGGAACACTGAAGCTTTCTTT. This translates into CAWSSGGNTEAFF. Using reference TRBV30 and TRBJ1-1 for the parts outside the CDR3, the full variable domain is SQTIHQWPATLVQPVGSPLSLECTVEGTSNPNLYWYRQAAGRGLQLLFYSVGIGQISSEVPQNLSASRPQDRQFILSSKKLLLSDSGFYLCAWSSGGNTEAFFGQGTRLTVV.

This clonotype was found many times. The chain joins TRBV20-1 to TRBJ2-3, with 7 positions matching TRBD2. The CDR3 spans 14 residues. Looked up from germline, CDR1 is DFQATT and CDR2 is SNEGSKA (reference sequence). The V segment lost 1 base and the J segment 5 bases; nucleotides outside the gene matches: 6. DNA for the CDR3: TGCAGTGCTAGAGTGCGGGAGATCTTAGATACGCAGTATTTT. Protein sequence: CSARVREILDTQYF.

V gene TRBV6-2 or TRBV6-3 combines with J gene TRBJ1-3, with D tentatively TRBD1 (5 bases). V was clipped by 1 base and J by 8 bases, with 12 bases between them. There are 14 residues in the CDR3. Germline V gene data show CDR1 as MNHEY and CDR2 as SVGEGT. The CDR3 DNA sequence: TGTGCCAGCAGTTACTTGGGACCGCCAGACACCATATATTTT. Residues: CASSYLGPPDTIYF.

This clonotype was counted ten times or more. The chain recombines TRBV20-1 with TRBJ2-7; 7 bases fit TRBD2. V lost 3 bases, J lost 0 bases, and 2 bases stayed unmatched. This CDR3 spans 13 amino acids. Germline V gene sequence: CDR1 DFQATT, CDR2 SNEGSKA (reference sequence). The CDR3 loop reads CSARGGSSYEQYF. For the CDR3, the DNA is TGCAGTGCTAGGGGCGGGAGCTCCTACGAGCAGTACTTC.

This clonotype was counted at least ten times. The chain employs TRBV7-2 and TRBJ2-3, with D possibly TRBD1 on 5 matching bases. Trimming took off 2 bases at V and 1 base at J, with 10 bases between the two ends. CDR1 and CDR2 from the germline V gene are SGHTA and FQGNSA. The CDR3 runs 15 residues. CDR3 coding DNA: TGTGCCAGCAGCTTAATCGCCAGGGGCACAGATACGCAGTATTTT. Its translation: CASSLIARGTDTQYF.

This clonotype has a count of ten or more. CDR3 in amino acids: CASSLGQGSQNEQYF. Here the CDR3 DNA reads TGTGCCAGCAGCTTAGGACAGGGGAGCCAGAACGAGCAGTACTTC. The V gene is TRBV7-9, the J gene TRBJ2-7; the match to TRBD1 covers 8 bases. V trimming: 1 base; J trimming: 5 bases; junction bases outside the gene matches: 7. The CDR3 spans 15 residues. Germline CDR1 is SEHNR and CDR2 is FQNEAQ (reference sequence). Supplemented by reference TRBV7-9 and TRBJ2-7, the full variable domain reads DTGVSQNPRHKITKRGQNVTFRCDPISEHNRLYWYRQTLGQGPEFLTYFQNEAQLEKSRLLSDRFSAERPKGSFSTLEIQRTEQGDSAMYLCASSLGQGSQNEQYFGPGTRLTVT.

This clonotype has only a few counts. The J gene is TRBJ1-3, the V gene TRBV11-2; D call uncertain. Germline loops: CDR1 SGHAT, CDR2 FQNNGV. This CDR3 comprises 15 residues. V was cut by 1 base and J by 0 bases, with 7 bases left in between. Written as DNA, the CDR3 is TGTGCCAGCAGCTTAGGTGTCCTCTCTGGAAACACCATATATTTT. Its translation is CASSLGVLSGNTIYF.

This clonotype has ten or more counts. V gene TRBV20-1 combines with J gene TRBJ2-7; 11 nucleotides agree with TRBD2. The CDR3 has 17 residues. CDR1 is DFQATT, CDR2 SNEGSKA, per germline (reference sequence). The V gene end was trimmed by 2 bases and the J gene end by 0 bases; junction bases not matched to a gene: 9. CDR3 loop: CSARWHPLAGVSYEQYF. In DNA, the CDR3 is TGCAGTGCTAGATGGCACCCACTAGCGGGAGTCTCCTACGAGCAGTACTTC.

This clonotype was detected once. The chain employs TRBV9 and TRBJ2-7; TRBD2 aligns across 11 bases. The germline V gene has CDR1 SGDLS and CDR2 YYNGEE. V shed 3 bases, J shed 5 bases, and the junction held 13 bases outside the gene matches. The CDR3 covers 17 residues. The CDR3 region is CASSAEGTSGLMNEQYF. DNA of the CDR3: TGTGCCAGCAGCGCAGAAGGGACTAGCGGACTCATGAACGAGCAGTACTTC.

The chain joins TRBV5-8 to TRBJ2-3, with 9 nucleotides matching TRBD2. V lost 0 bases, J lost 2 bases, and 7 bases stayed unmatched. The CDR3 runs 17 residues. The germline CDR1 and CDR2 sequences are SGHTS and YDEGEE. The CDR3 protein is CASSLGYLAGYTDTQYF. CDR3 sequence (DNA): TGTGCCAGCAGCTTGGGGTACCTAGCGGGGTACACAGATACGCAGTATTTT.

The gene calls are TRBV4-3 and TRBJ2-2; D gene ambiguous. CDR1 LGHNA and CDR2 YSLEER come from the germline V gene. Trimming shortened V by 0 bases and J by 8 bases, and 13 bases separated the two germline ends. The length of the CDR3 is 15 residues. CDR3 loop: CASSQDLQAYGELFF. The CDR3 DNA sequence: TGCGCCAGCAGCCAAGATCTTCAAGCGTATGGGGAGCTGTTTTTT.

This clonotype was counted once. A much larger clone differs by one base, so this may be a read error. The chain links TRBV20-1 to TRBJ2-1, with TRBD2 identical over 8 bases. Germline-derived CDR1 and CDR2 are DFQATT and SNEGSKA (reference sequence). This CDR3 comprises 14 residues. CDR3 amino acids: CSASGLSGTNEQLF. The CDR3 region has the DNA TGCAGTGCTAGCGGACTTAGCGGGACTAATGAGCAGCTCTTC.

This clonotype was seen many times. V is TRBV7-9 and J is TRBJ2-2; 8 bases are shared with TRBD2. In germline, CDR1 is SEHNR, CDR2 FQNEAQ (reference sequence). CDR3 length: 17 residues. V lost 6 bases and J lost 5; bases outside the gene matches: 14. CDR3 in amino acids: CASRPEKTGTRTGELFF. DNA of the CDR3: TGTGCCAGCAGACCCGAGAAAACAGGGACTAGGACCGGGGAGCTGTTTTTT.

In regard to this clonotype: A much bigger clone sits one base away, suggesting this may be a read error. The chain joins TRBV5-5 to TRBJ2-3, with 7 bases identical to TRBD1. The length of the CDR3 is 15 residues. V lost 5 bases and J lost 0; bases outside the gene matches: 6. CDR1 SGHKS and CDR2 YYEKEE come from the germline V gene (reference sequence). In DNA, the CDR3 is TGTGCCAGCAGGTTCCGACAGGGAAGCACAGATACGCAGTATTTT. Translation gives CASRFRQGSTDTQYF.

This chain uses TRBV27 with TRBJ1-2; D unresolved. This CDR3 spans 15 amino acids. The V end lost 2 bases, the J end lost 0 bases, and 10 bases lay between the germline ends. Germline CDR1 MNHEY, CDR2 SMNVEV (reference sequence). Here the CDR3 reads CASSLGKGANYGYTF. Written as DNA, the CDR3 is TGTGCCAGCAGTTTAGGGAAGGGAGCTAACTATGGCTACACCTTC.

The chain uses TRBV19 and TRBJ2-2; 8 bases are shared with TRBD1. J gave up 7 bases and V 7 bases, and 17 bases lay outside the gene matches. This CDR3 has 17 residues. Germline CDR1 is LNHDA and CDR2 is SQIVND (reference sequence). The CDR3 region has the DNA TGTGCCAGTACCCTACCCCAACTGGCAGGGGGCTACGGGGAGCTGTTTTTT. Amino acid sequence: CASTLPQLAGGYGELFF.

This clonotype was found many times. V and J are TRBV6-1 and TRBJ2-3; TRBD1 aligns across 11 bases. The germline V gene encodes CDR1 MNHNS and CDR2 SASEGT. This CDR3 is built from 15 residues. The V and J ends lost 7 bases and 5 bases, in that order; junction bases with no gene match: 8. CDR3 nucleotides: TGTGCCAGCATGTCCGGACAGGGGGCCGGAGATACGCAGTATTTT. Translated: CASMSGQGAGDTQYF.